What follows are 31 T cell receptor beta chains derived from one specimen sequenced in a study of shared clonotypes between healthy human individuals (dated by TCRdb to the early 2020s). Receptor amplification or capture employed the immunoSEQ multiplex PCR assay. In TCRdb, the immuneACCESS table is reduced to in-frame sequences with V and J assigned. These tables do not hold every clone; where another copy was compared, an unresolved V gene accounts for under half, and the others remain unexplained. The sample data list more than 2 million clones, and around 93% of these were observed just once. The leading ten clones occupy more than 1.5% of the sample. CD8 naive samples were CD45RO-negative cells positively selected for CCR7, giving a CD45RA+CCR7+ population that excluded TemRA cells. Sequenced input: naive CD8+ T cells from PBMCs. Interpreted using the paper, the cell subset or site label stands for: CD45RA+CCR7+. These receptors all come from a man aged 18 to 35 in good health. Some clones in this sample may be carry-over from other donors' samples.

The rearrangement uses TRBV11-2 and TRBJ1-2; 8 nucleotides align to TRBD1. The CDR3 sequence is 17 residues long. The ends lost 1 base at V and 4 bases at J; junction bases unmatched: 11. Germline CDR1 and CDR2: SGHAT and FQNNGV. CDR3 coding DNA: TGTGCCAGCAGCTTAGTGATAGCAGGGGGCCGTTTCTATGGCTACACCTTC. Translated, it gives CASSLVIAGGRFYGYTF.

The chain uses TRBV6-1 and TRBJ2-7, with TRBD2 as a possible D gene (6 bases). Germline values: CDR1 MNHNS, CDR2 SASEGT. The CDR3 length is 13 residues. V lost 6 bases and J lost 4, with 13 bases in between. CDR3 DNA: TGTGCCAGCAGACCCGGGGGATCGTACGAGCAGTACTTC. This codes for CASRPGGSYEQYF.

This clone came up once. This chain joins TRBV7-9 and TRBJ2-1; D might be TRBD1 (5 bases). The CDR3 loop spans 14 amino acids. Per the germline V gene, CDR1 is SEHNR and CDR2 is FQNEAQ (reference sequence). V was pared by 3 bases and J by 7 bases, with 13 bases between. CDR3 DNA sequence: TGTGCCAGCAGCTTTGTAGGGGCTGGGAATGAGCAGTTCTTC. Residues: CASSFVGAGNEQFF.

The gene calls are TRBV7-9 and TRBJ2-1; D remains ambiguous. The CDR3 covers 16 residues. V was trimmed by 1 base and J by 3 bases, leaving 13 bases between them. The V gene's germline CDR1 is SEHNR and CDR2 FQNEAQ (reference sequence). The CDR3 nucleotides are TGTGCCAGCAGCTTAGATTCGGGTTCCCGCTACAATGAGCAGTTCTTC. It codes for CASSLDSGSRYNEQFF.

The gene calls are TRBV19 and TRBJ2-7; 10 bases are shared with TRBD2. CDR3 length equals 15 residues. V shed 5 bases, J shed 4 bases, and the junction held 8 bases outside the gene matches. Germline V gene lookup returns CDR1 LNHDA and CDR2 SQIVND (reference sequence). In DNA form, the CDR3 reads TGTGCCAGTAGTGCCAGGACTAGCGGAACTTACGAGCAGTACTTC. Translated, it gives CASSARTSGTYEQYF.

The chain couples TRBV2 to TRBJ1-1; D is unresolved. V dropped 7 bases and J dropped 11 bases, with 20 bases sitting between them. The CDR3 spans 13 residues. Germline V lookup: CDR1 SNHLY, CDR2 FYNNEI. The CDR3 here is CASTSLLAGSAFF. The CDR3 DNA reads as TGTGCCAGCACCTCGTTGCTGGCGGGTTCTGCTTTCTTT.

This clone was picked up one time. This sample also contains other DNA sequences that code for the same CDR3. V and J are TRBV6-5 and TRBJ2-1; 11 bases match TRBD2. J gave up 6 bases and V 0 bases, and 1 base lay outside the gene matches. CDR1 and CDR2 from the germline V gene are MNHEY and SVGAGI. This CDR3 contains 15 residues. The CDR3 loop is CASSYSLAGVNEQFF. The CDR3 nucleotides are TGTGCCAGCAGTTACTCACTAGCGGGAGTCAATGAGCAGTTCTTC.

The V call is TRBV19, the J call TRBJ1-2; tentative D call: TRBD1 (6 bases). CDR1 is LNHDA and CDR2 is SQIVND in the germline V gene (reference sequence). This CDR3 spans 14 amino acids. Trimming shortened V by 7 bases and J by 7 bases, and 19 bases separated the two germline ends. The CDR3 nucleotides are TGTGCCAGTACCACGACAGGACGATCATTTGGCTACACCTTC. Translated: CASTTTGRSFGYTF.

This clone was recorded only once. CDR3: CASSLLREGETQYF. CDR3 DNA: TGTGCCAGCAGTCTGCTGCGGGAGGGAGAGACCCAGTACTTC. The chain couples TRBV27 to TRBJ2-5; TRBD2 matches 9 bases. The CDR3 covers 14 residues. J lost 4 bases, V lost 5 bases, and 5 bases had no gene match. Germline V gene lookup returns CDR1 MNHEY and CDR2 SMNVEV (reference sequence).

Concerning this clone itself: The junction and the germline gene differ at one end; a read error may be behind it. The chain has TRBV30 and TRBJ1-3; D might be TRBD1 (5 bases). The V gene's germline CDR1 is GTSNPN and CDR2 SVGIG (reference sequence). The CDR3 totals 17 residues. The CDR3 spells CACSGHSPPYSGNTIYF. The CDR3 DNA sequence: TGTGCCTGCAGTGGACACTCGCCTCCTTACTCTGGAAACACCATATATTTT.

The chain is built from TRBV7-2 and TRBJ2-5, with D possibly matching TRBD2 (5 bases). This CDR3 has 14 residues. The V end was cut by 2 bases, the J end by 1 base, with 8 bases between. The germline V gene has CDR1 SGHTA and CDR2 FQGNSA. CDR3 residues: CASSLSLAQETQYF. The DNA of the CDR3 is TGTGCCAGCAGCTTATCGCTAGCCCAAGAGACCCAGTACTTC. Together with reference TRBV7-2 and TRBJ2-5, the CDR3 gives the full variable domain: GAGVSQSPSNKVTEKGKDVELRCDPISGHTALYWYRQSLGQGLEFLIYFQGNSAPDKSGLPSDRFSAERTGGSVSTLTIQRTQQEDSAVYLCASSLSLAQETQYFGPGTRLLVL.

The chain combines TRBV14 with TRBJ2-7; 7 bases are shared with TRBD2. Germline CDR1 and CDR2: SGHDN and FVKESK. This CDR3 has 15 residues. V was clipped by 0 bases and J by 3 bases; unmatched bases: 5. DNA for the CDR3: TGTGCCAGCAGCCAAGAAGGTGGCGGGAGCTACGAGCAGTACTTC. This encodes CASSQEGGGSYEQYF.

The chain's CDR3 is CASSISFKGQLNTEAFF. The CDR3 coding sequence is TGTGCCAGTAGTATTTCTTTTAAGGGGCAGCTGAACACTGAAGCTTTCTTT. The chain combines TRBV19 with TRBJ1-1; the D gene is possibly TRBD1 (5 bases). From germline, CDR1 is LNHDA and CDR2 SQIVND (reference sequence). V was shortened by 3 bases and J by 0 bases, with 17 bases between the two germline ends. The CDR3 totals 17 residues.

The genes are TRBV9 and TRBJ1-5; a weak D match, TRBD1 (6 bases). Germline loops: CDR1 SGDLS, CDR2 YYNGEE. The germline V and J ends were trimmed by 7 bases and 7 bases, with 15 bases remaining between them. The CDR3 totals 13 residues. The CDR3 reads CASGGALGQPQHF. CDR3 nucleotide sequence: TGTGCCAGCGGGGGGGCACTGGGACAGCCCCAGCATTTT.

This clone occurred once. The gene calls are TRBV19 and TRBJ1-5; D might be TRBD1 (5 bases). The CDR3 contains 15 residues. The germline V and J ends were trimmed by 7 bases and 1 base, with 14 bases remaining between them. Germline CDR1 reads LNHDA; CDR2 reads SQIVND (reference sequence). The CDR3 reads CASKPMGGSNQPQHF. The CDR3 DNA is TGTGCCAGTAAACCCATGGGGGGGAGCAATCAGCCCCAGCATTTT.

The chain has TRBV6-1 and TRBJ1-5; D gene unclear. CDR1 is MNHNS and CDR2 is SASEGT in the germline V gene. There are 15 residues in the CDR3. V gave up 1 base and J gave up 5 bases, with 12 bases separating them. The CDR3 region is CASSEGGRVHQPQHF. The DNA for the CDR3 is TGTGCCAGCAGTGAAGGTGGGAGGGTTCATCAGCCCCAGCATTTT.

This chain links TRBV19 with TRBJ2-1, with D possibly matching TRBD1 (5 bases). There are 15 residues in the CDR3. Germline V CDR1 and CDR2: LNHDA, SQIVND (reference sequence). Between the trimmed V and J ends, which lost 4 bases and 3 bases, there was a span of 13 bases. CDR3 coding DNA: TGTGCCAGTAGTACAGGGCGGACCAACTACAATGAGCAGTTCTTC. This sequence encodes CASSTGRTNYNEQFF.

The chain joins TRBV7-8 to TRBJ1-5, with 10 nucleotides matching TRBD1. Per germline, CDR1 SGHVS and CDR2 FQNEAQ. The CDR3 extends over 17 amino acids. V gave up 5 bases and J gave up 2 bases; unmatched junction bases: 9. This CDR3 is CASSTDAGTGGNQPQHF. The CDR3 DNA is TGTGCCAGCAGCACCGACGCCGGGACAGGGGGCAATCAGCCCCAGCATTTT.

This rearrangement joins TRBV2 to TRBJ2-7; D is unclear. Germline V CDR1 and CDR2: SNHLY, FYNNEI. The V gene lost 2 bases and the J gene lost 6 bases, with 14 bases spanning the gap. CDR3 length: 14 residues. For the CDR3, the DNA is TGTGCCAGCAGTGAAACCATCGGGCGTAGCGAGCAGTACTTC. The encoded protein is CASSETIGRSEQYF.

This clone came up once. The chain recombines TRBV7-9 with TRBJ1-1, with 9 positions matching TRBD1. Germline-derived CDR1 and CDR2 are SEHNR and FQNEAQ (reference sequence). This CDR3 has 14 residues. The J segment lost 4 bases and the V segment lost 4 bases, leaving 4 bases of the junction unmatched. The CDR3 DNA reads TGTGCCAGCAGCTCGACAGGGGGTAGCACTGAAGCTTTCTTT. It is translated as CASSSTGGSTEAFF.

The V gene is TRBV27, the J gene TRBJ1-4; D remains unclear. Germline CDR1 reads MNHEY; CDR2 reads SMNVEV (reference sequence). Deletions cut 2 bases from V and 6 bases from J, with 13 bases between. CDR3 length: 15 residues. This chain's CDR3 is CASSLVGLYDEKLFF. In DNA form, the CDR3 reads TGTGCCAGCAGTTTAGTAGGGTTGTACGATGAAAAACTGTTTTTT.

A word on this clone: Other DNA sequences within the sample encode an identical CDR3. The chain recombines TRBV28 with TRBJ1-1, with D maybe TRBD1 (5 bases). The V gene's germline CDR1 is MDHEN and CDR2 SYDVKM. CDR3 length: 15 amino acids. V shed 2 bases and J shed 0 bases, with 10 bases lying between them. CDR3 bases: TGTGCCAGCAGTTTAAGGGGTTTTATGAACACTGAAGCTTTCTTT. Amino acids: CASSLRGFMNTEAFF.

The genes are TRBV9 and TRBJ1-5; 10 nucleotides align to TRBD1. From germline, CDR1 is SGDLS and CDR2 YYNGEE. Trimming removed 3 bases from V and 3 bases from J; junction bases left unmatched: 3. CDR3 length equals 15 residues. CDR3 sequence: CASSAGQGFNQPQHF. CDR3 DNA: TGTGCCAGCAGCGCGGGACAGGGGTTCAATCAGCCCCAGCATTTT.

The genes are TRBV4-1 and TRBJ2-2; 8 bases are shared with TRBD2. This CDR3 is built from 17 residues. Germline V lookup: CDR1 MGHRA, CDR2 YSYEKL. The junction had 8 bases not matched to a gene; V was cut back by 2 bases and J by 3 bases. The CDR3, as DNA: TGCGCCAGCAGCCAATCAGGGGCTAGCGGGTACACCGGGGAGCTGTTTTTT. Encoded protein: CASSQSGASGYTGELFF.

The chain joins TRBV4-1 to TRBJ2-1; TRBD2 matches at 12 bases. V trimming: 3 bases; J trimming: 4 bases; junction bases outside the gene matches: 4. This CDR3 region has 16 residues. CDR1 and CDR2 (germline): MGHRA, YSYEKL. CDR3 sequence: CASSQATSGSYNEQFF. CDR3 DNA: TGCGCCAGCAGCCAGGCGACTAGCGGGAGTTACAATGAGCAGTTCTTC.

Many counts were recorded for this clone. The J gene is TRBJ1-4, the V gene TRBV6-1, with TRBD1 matching 12 bases. Germline CDR1 and CDR2: MNHNS and SASEGT. This CDR3 region has 14 residues. The ends lost 3 bases at V and 7 bases at J; junction bases unmatched: 0. Here the CDR3 reads CASSEGQGAEKLFF. The CDR3 DNA is TGTGCCAGCAGTGAGGGACAGGGGGCTGAAAAACTGTTTTTT.

This clone was recorded only once. J is TRBJ2-1 and V is TRBV27; the D gene is possibly TRBD2 (7 bases). V was pared by 8 bases and J by 3 bases, with 14 bases between. The CDR3 has 14 amino acids. Germline V gives CDR1 MNHEY, CDR2 SMNVEV (reference sequence). The CDR3 region is CASWKRDNYNEQFF. The CDR3 DNA is TGTGCCAGCTGGAAGCGGGACAACTACAATGAGCAGTTCTTC.

This clone was detected a few times. V and J are TRBV7-6 and TRBJ1-2; 7 bases map to TRBD1. The V gene's germline CDR1 is SGHVS and CDR2 FNYEAQ. The CDR3 is 13 residues long. With V trimmed by 3 bases and J by 6 bases, 4 bases remained unmatched. DNA of the CDR3: TGTGCCAGCAGCTTGAGCAGGGGGGATGGCTACACCTTC. Translated: CASSLSRGDGYTF.

This chain joins TRBV7-9 and TRBJ1-1, with D possibly being TRBD1 (6 bases). Germline V CDR1 and CDR2: SEHNR, FQNEAQ (reference sequence). CDR3 length: 16 residues. With 5 bases removed from V and 5 bases from J, the gap between germline ends came to 21 bases. In DNA, the CDR3 is TGTGCCAGCAGCCCTCAGGGACACGGATATGGAACTGAAGCTTTCTTT. The encoded protein is CASSPQGHGYGTEAFF.

CDR3 in amino acids: CASSLQTGLITGELFF. CDR3 DNA: TGTGCCAGCAGCTTGCAGACAGGCCTTATCACCGGGGAGCTGTTTTTT. The V call is TRBV5-6, the J call TRBJ2-2, with D perhaps matching TRBD1 (6 bases). V gave up 1 base and J gave up 4 bases, with 14 bases separating them. Looked up from germline, CDR1 is SGHDT and CDR2 is YYEEEE. This CDR3 region has 16 residues. The full variable domain, completed using reference TRBV5-6 and TRBJ2-2, is DAGVTQSPTHLIKTRGQQVTLRCSPKSGHDTVSWYQQALGQGPQFIFQYYEEEERQRGNFPDRFSGHQFPNYSSELNVNALLLGDSALYLCASSLQTGLITGELFFGEGSRLTVL.

J is TRBJ2-1 and V is TRBV7-2; possibly TRBD2 for D (6 bases). CDR3 length: 15 amino acids. CDR1 and CDR2 (germline): SGHTA, FQGNSA. V was cut by 7 bases and J by 8 bases, with 21 bases left in between. CDR3 bases: TGTGCCAGCAACAGCGGAGTAGCGGAGTGGGATGAGCAGTTCTTC. Amino acids: CASNSGVAEWDEQFF.